The rows below give T cell receptor beta chains drawn from one sample of a study of shared T cell receptors in the human thymus. TCRdb's table, derived via immunoSEQ multiplex PCR, lists solely in-frame clones and lacks some. The sample lists hundreds of thousands of clones; approximately 88% were seen once. These data were also reused for a study on human thymus T cells.

Sequencing used thymocytes. These receptors all come from a boy under two years old with a congenital heart defect. The CDR3 runs from the conserved cysteine through the conserved F or W. A D gene is named only where the DNA matches it firmly. A row's size may be missing; if present it is once, few, many or a size class.

d_gene	abundance	v_gene	j_gene	CDR3aa	CDR3nt
-	-	TRBV6-5	TRBJ2-7	CASSSRGSSYEQYF	TGTGCCAGCAGTTCGCGCGGAAGCTCCTACGAGCAGTACTTC
TRBD1	-	TRBV7-9	TRBJ2-7	CASSLDRDRGNYEQYF	TGTGCCAGCAGCTTAGATCGGGACAGGGGGAACTACGAGCAGTACTTC
TRBD2	few	TRBV11-3	TRBJ2-2	CAINKGTSGRGDTGELFF	TGTGCCATCAACAAAGGGACTAGCGGGAGGGGGGACACCGGGGAGCTGTTTTTT
-	once	TRBV7-3	TRBJ2-4	CASSLRLGEVAKNIQYF	TGTGCCAGCAGCTTAAGGTTAGGGGAAGTAGCCAAAAACATTCAGTACTTC
TRBD1	-	TRBV28	TRBJ1-1	CASSEQGLGTEAFF	TGTGCCAGCAGCGAACAGGGGTTGGGCACTGAAGCTTTCTTT
TRBD2	-	TRBV27	TRBJ2-7	CASSLPLGGRPYEQYF	TGTGCCAGCAGCCTACCCTTGGGCGGGAGGCCCTACGAGCAGTACTTC
TRBD1	-	TRBV2	TRBJ1-2	CASSLSQGVSGYTF	TGTGCCAGCAGCCTATCACAGGGGGTGAGTGGCTACACCTTC
-	-	TRBV10-3	TRBJ2-7	CAISEPGEAGSYEQYF	TGTGCCATCAGTGAGCCGGGGGAGGCAGGTTCCTACGAGCAGTACTTC
-	-	TRBV4-1	TRBJ2-5	CASSQDWGDGQYF	TGCGCCAGCAGCCAAGATTGGGGGGACGGCCAGTACTTC
-	few	TRBV29-1	TRBJ2-1	CSVDRFGTLNNEQFF	TGCAGCGTTGATAGATTTGGGACATTAAACAATGAGCAGTTCTTC
TRBD2	-	TRBV6-1	TRBJ2-4	CASSGVAGPAKNIQYF	TGTGCCAGCAGTGGGGTAGCGGGTCCGGCCAAAAACATTCAGTACTTC
TRBD2	-	TRBV7-2	TRBJ2-1	CASRPSSGRPLLEQFF	TGTGCCAGCAGACCATCGAGCGGGAGGCCCCTGTTGGAGCAGTTCTTC
-	-	TRBV7-9	TRBJ2-7	CASSGGVTSYEQYF	TGTGCCAGCAGCGGGGGCGTTACTTCCTACGAGCAGTACTTC
TRBD1	-	TRBV5-6	TRBJ2-5	CASSLWAGQGASRETQYF	TGTGCCAGCAGCTTATGGGCGGGACAGGGGGCGTCGCGGGAGACCCAGTACTTC
TRBD1	-	TRBV4-1	TRBJ1-1	CASSMGQGNTEAFF	TGCGCCAGCAGCATGGGACAGGGGAACACTGAAGCTTTCTTT